Detailed here is one T cell receptor (beta chain). This clone was seen once. Its recognized antigen is unknown. The junction shows a germline mismatch at one end, possibly a read error. This entry is derived from a study of shared clonotypes between healthy human individuals (TCRdb year 2020). About the study as a whole: Three men and two women, aged 18 to 49 years, made up the cohort. To estimate repertoire size and how much clonotype sharing occurs between individuals, the study deeply sequenced the blood TCR repertoires of five healthy adults. Between about 0.94 and 8.9 billion PBMCs per donor were obtained by leukapheresis. Per donor, three plates each were used for CD4 naive and CD4 memory, two for CD8 naive, and one for CD8 memory. To increase sequencing depth and limit assay-specific biases, different laboratories used diverse techniques to prepare libraries and sequence TCR repertoires. What the research found in general, with its limitations: Across a few donors, approximately 5% of naive CD4, approximately 3.5% of naive CD8, approximately 2.5% of memory CD4, and roughly 0.41% of memory CD8 clonotypes were shared. Sampling was limited to blood, and TCR repertoires in tissue likely differ from TCR repertoires in blood. Pairwise subsampling indicated that sequencing depth was expected to affect the degree of clonotype sharing among donors. Even with the large sequencing depth, rarefaction of the sorted-subset datasets indicated that sequencing was incomplete. The genetic and exposure-history diversity represented was limited by the small number of donors. Estimated clonotype richness was generally larger for naive than for memory subsets. Compared with non-shared clonotypes, the clonotypes found in all four sorted-subset donors had higher generation probabilities.

Using the deep immunoSEQ assay, TCR CDR3 regions were amplified from genomic DNA by multiplex PCR. Genomic DNA extracted from each cell subset was distributed evenly over all wells of several immunoSEQ 96-well plates, and each plate served as one replicate. For sorted subsets, roughly 190 ng of genomic DNA, equivalent to 30,000 or so T cell genomes, went into each replicate PCR. The purified libraries were quantified using a Qubit 3.0 fluorometer, sized with a Bioanalyzer 2100, and then quantified again using the KAPA Library Quantification kit. Each immunoSEQ 96-well plate was sequenced on its own single-read 150-cycle Illumina NextSeq 550 flow cell. Under the source paper's analysis protocol: The immunoSEQ output contained only junctional sequences without quality scores, so filtering could not match that applied to full-length reads. Sequences were annotated with PyIR, a Python wrapper for IgBLAST v1.9, using IMGT germline references to assign V/J genes and CDR3. Reads were filtered out if the reads had weak V/J assignments (E-value above 1e-6), no CDR3, stop codons, out-of-frame junctions, or ambiguous translated residues. V3J clonotypes were defined by identical inferred V gene, J gene, and CDR3 amino acid sequence. The percentage overlap between two repertoires was calculated by dividing the number of shared unique clonotypes by the size of the smaller repertoire. RTK rarefaction, the Chao1 estimator, and Recon v2.1 estimates of unobserved clonotypes were used to assess repertoire richness. For all TCRbeta clonotypes obtained by the gDNA method from a handful of donors, generation probabilities were computed with OLGA. Drawn from immuneACCESS, this table holds only the in-frame rearrangements with V and J called that TCRdb kept. Clones are partly lost; checked studies trace under half to an unresolved V gene and leave the rest unexplained. V, J and clone size are taken as reported in that table, and D and trimming were inferred from the DNA itself. Across this sample there are about 2.2 million clones, with 85% to 95% seen only once. Jointly, the top ten make up more than 1.5% of the sample.

Inclusive of the bounding cysteine and phenylalanine, the CDR3 is 13 residues long. Only the CDR3 portion is preserved as DNA: 39 bases, with reading frame beginning at the first base. CDR1 and CDR2, looked up from the germline V gene, are MDHEN and SYDVKM. CD8 naive samples were obtained by positive selection for CCR7 among CD45RO-negative cells, yielding a CD45RA+CCR7+ population from which TemRA cells were excluded. The donors were healthy, HIV-negative adults with no recently reported acute infections or vaccinations. Every donor was a Caucasian adult residing in Nashville, Tennessee, USA. Blood was collected by leukapheresis, and PBMCs were isolated by Ficoll-Histopaque density gradient centrifugation and then cryopreserved in liquid nitrogen vapor phase. Analytical flow cytometry was used to check the purity and quantity of every magnetically sorted T cell population. Each sorted fraction had its genomic DNA isolated and then quantified by UV absorbance on a Nanodrop 2000c.

Sequencing was carried out using naive CD8+ T cells from PBMCs. The cell subset or site label, as the study defines it: CD45RA+CCR7+. The sequence links TRBV28 to TRBJ2-7; TRBD2 could be the D gene, as 6 bases match. The clonotype originates from a man between 18 and 29 years old in good health. Some clones in this sample may be carry-over from other donors' samples. The CDR3 reads CASTRTRDRERYF. The nucleotides read TGTGCCAGCACGAGGACCCGGGACCGGGAGCGGTACTTC. With the rest looked up from the reference TRBV28 and TRBJ2-7 genes rather than sequenced, the full variable domain is DVKVTQSSRYLVKRTGEKVFLECVQDMDHENMFWYRQDPGLGLRLIYFSYDVKMKEKGDIPEGYSVSREKKERFSLILESASTNQTSMYLCASTRTRDRERYFGPGTRLTVT.